This T cell receptor beta chain was captured in a study of control samples from healthy donors and cancer patients (dated by TCRdb to the early 2020s). Notes on this clone: What antigen it recognizes has not been identified. No base-level quality is on record; no much larger clone is a single base apart.

The library came from the immunoSEQ multiplex PCR assay. This is the immuneACCESS table as TCRdb keeps it, with only in-frame sequences that have V and J called. A part of the clones is gone; compared with another copy, unresolved V genes explain less than half, and the rest is unexplained. Across this sample there are 60,000 to 75,000 clones, with approximately 83% seen only once. In total, the top ten clones hold 15% to 19% of the sample. The source of this sequence is a man in his sixties in good health. Sequenced sample: blood.

The bases read TGCGCCAGCAGCCAAGAAGAATCTAGCGGGAACACCGGGGAGCTGTTTTTT. Its protein product is CASSQEESSGNTGELFF. The chain uses TRBV4-3 and TRBJ2-2; TRBD2 agrees with 7 junctional bases. Counted from cysteine to phenylalanine, this CDR3 has 17 amino acids. Only the CDR3 DNA stays, 51 bases, in frame from base 1. According to the germline V gene, CDR1 reads LGHNA and CDR2 reads YSLEER. Germline trimming: 0 bases from V, 1 base from J; junction bases outside gene matches: 5.